This T cell receptor beta chain was recorded in a study of tumor-infiltrating lymphocytes in glioblastoma multiforme. CDR1 is WSHSY, CDR2 SAAADI, per germline. The CDR3 consists of 15 residues. The V and J ends lost 5 bases and 7 bases, in that order; junction bases with no gene match: 8. Comments on this clonotype: The antigen is not known.

Study findings and constraints: No surface-marker sorting into functional T cell subtypes was done. RNA-based TCR sequencing may distort clone frequencies, since cells carry unequal TCR transcript numbers.

Multiple V-beta primers and a C-beta primer amplified TCRB from RNA. In TCRdb, the multiplex PCR reads were re-called with MiXCR into one record per CDR3 protein. The table records some 13,000 distinct CDR3 sequences, 64% of them present only once. This receptor was taken from a male donor with glioblastoma. The chain employs TRBV10-2 and TRBJ2-1, with 10 nucleotides matching TRBD2. The material sequenced was brain tumor tissue. The CDR3 bases are TGCGCCAGCAGTTCTAGCGGGAGTAATCCTAATGAGCAGTTCTTC. Its translation is CASSSSGSNPNEQFF.